These 5 T cell receptor beta chains share one sample of origin, sequenced in a study of cytomegalovirus exposure and HLA in healthy donors. Assay used: immunoSEQ multiplex PCR; TCRdb lists only in-frame clones, some missing. Found here are approximately 160,000 clones, 75% to 90% of them singletons; the top ten hold 2% to 2.5%. Sequenced sample: PBMCs. The receptors here all came from a woman younger than 30 in good health and CMV-seronegative.

The V gene is TRBV19, the J gene TRBJ2-7, with 11 bases lining up with TRBD2. Germline CDR1 is LNHDA and CDR2 is SQIVND (reference sequence). V was clipped by 10 bases and J by 2 bases; unmatched bases: 4. This CDR3 is 13 amino acids long. CDR3 loop: CATATSGTYEQYF. The CDR3 DNA follows: TGTGCCACCGCGACTAGCGGGACCTACGAGCAGTACTTC.

V is TRBV29-1 and J is TRBJ2-3, with D perhaps matching TRBD2 (6 bases). This CDR3 has 15 amino acids. Germline CDR1 and CDR2: SQVTM and ANQGSEA. V was cut by 4 bases and J by 2 bases, with 16 bases left in between. CDR3 nucleotides: TGCAGCGTTGCGAGGACTACTAGCCCCACAGATACGCAGTATTTT. Amino acid sequence: CSVARTTSPTDTQYF.

J is TRBJ1-1 and V is TRBV2, with unresolved D. The CDR3 covers 15 residues. V was trimmed by 2 bases and J by 1 base, leaving 11 bases between them. In germline, CDR1 is SNHLY, CDR2 FYNNEI. The CDR3 spells CASSERGIGNTEAFF. The CDR3 DNA reads as TGTGCCAGCAGTGAACGAGGGATCGGGAACACTGAAGCTTTCTTT.

The V gene is TRBV6-6, the J gene TRBJ2-7; D may be TRBD1 (6 bases). Germline-derived CDR1 and CDR2 are MNHNY and SVGAGI (reference sequence). CDR3 length: 13 amino acids. Trimming stripped 9 bases from V and 2 bases from J, with 14 bases between. The CDR3 here is CASIRTEPYEQYF. The CDR3 region has the DNA TGTGCCAGTATTAGGACAGAGCCCTACGAGCAGTACTTC.

The chain links TRBV19 to TRBJ2-7; 7 positions agree with TRBD1. After removal of 9 bases from V and 3 bases from J, the junction contained 11 bases not matched to a gene. Germline V gene sequence: CDR1 LNHDA, CDR2 SQIVND (reference sequence). This CDR3 is 14 amino acids long. CDR3 nucleotides: TGTGCCAGCTCAGAGAGCCGGGACAGCTACGAGCAGTACTTC. Translated, it gives CASSESRDSYEQYF.